The 3 T cell receptor beta chains given below trace back to one sample, sequenced in a study of T cells in tumors after PD-1 blockade. Data came from immunoSEQ multiplex PCR; TCRdb stores just in-frame clones and leaves some out. The sample lists just under 65,000 clones; under 80% were seen once. Sequencing was performed on PBMCs, taken after anti-PD-1 treatment. These receptors originate from a human donor with basal cell carcinoma.

V gene TRBV14 combines with J gene TRBJ1-1; D remains ambiguous. CDR1 is SGHDN, CDR2 FVKESK, per germline. The V gene lost 3 bases and the J gene lost 6 bases, with 14 bases spanning the gap. The CDR3 is 14 amino acids. The CDR3: CASSQEPNSAEAFF. The CDR3 DNA is TGTGCCAGCAGCCAGGAACCGAACAGCGCTGAAGCTTTCTTT. Supplemented by reference TRBV14 and TRBJ1-1, the full variable domain reads EAGVTQFPSHSVIEKGQTVTLRCDPISGHDNLYWYRRVMGKEIKFLLHFVKESKQDESGMPNNRFLAERTGGTYSTLKVQPAELEDSGVYFCASSQEPNSAEAFFGQGTRLTVV.

The rearrangement joins TRBV6-2 or TRBV6-3 to TRBJ2-6, with D tentatively TRBD1 (5 bases). Deletions cut 2 bases from V and 0 bases from J, with 14 bases between. CDR1 and CDR2 (germline): MNHEY, SVGEGT. The CDR3 is made up of 18 amino acids. The CDR3 sequence: CASSYVGQGYSGANVLTF. The CDR3 DNA reads TGTGCCAGCAGTTACGTAGGACAAGGGTACTCTGGGGCCAACGTCCTGACTTTC.

The genes are TRBV4-1 and TRBJ1-1; no clear D gene. There are 11 residues in the CDR3. The germline V and J ends were trimmed by 1 base and 7 bases, with 4 bases remaining between them. The V gene's germline CDR1 is MGHRA and CDR2 YSYEKL. CDR3 residues: CASSQASEAFF. The DNA of the CDR3 is TGCGCCAGCAGCCAAGCGAGTGAAGCTTTCTTT.